Shown below are 10 T cell receptor beta chains from a single sample sequenced in a study of regulatory T cells in long-lasting Graves disease. Time point here: persistent/refractory GD, antithyroid drugs over 5 years with positive TRAb. Researchers made the TCR library from RNA that was extracted from PBMCs. The TCR beta library used iRepertoire HTBI primers with Arm-PCR amplification of CDR3. TCRdb reprocessed the multiplex PCR reads with MiXCR, giving one entry per CDR3 protein. Counted here are hundreds of thousands of distinct CDR3 sequences, about 20% occurring once; the ten biggest clones make up under 15%. Sample: peripheral blood mononuclear cells (PBMCs), taken when the disease was refractory, from a patient treated with antithyroid drugs. All receptors derive from a female donor with Graves disease.

This clonotype has a count of ten or more. The V gene is TRBV19, the J gene TRBJ1-2, with 8 bases lining up with TRBD1. Looked up from germline, CDR1 is LNHDA and CDR2 is SQIVND (reference sequence). Germline trimming cut 6 bases from V and 7 bases from J; bases unmatched to any gene: 7. The CDR3 sequence is 13 residues long. CDR3 loop: CASRKQGVSGYTF. The DNA of the CDR3 is TGTGCCAGTAGGAAACAGGGGGTCTCTGGCTACACCTTC.

There are many counts of this clonotype. The chain recombines TRBV29-1 with TRBJ1-1; 9 bases fit TRBD1. Losses at the gene ends were 6 bases for V and 2 bases for J; bases not matched to a gene: 7. Germline V gene data show CDR1 as SQVTM and CDR2 as ANQGSEA. This CDR3 has 14 amino acids. CDR3 coding DNA: TGCAGCGTCCGGGACAGGGTCTCCAACACTGAAGCTTTCTTT. This sequence encodes CSVRDRVSNTEAFF.

The chain uses TRBV2 and TRBJ2-3, with 8 bases identical to TRBD2. J was trimmed by 2 bases and V by 8 bases; bases with no gene match: 15. This CDR3 comprises 17 residues. The germline gives CDR1 SNHLY, CDR2 FYNNEI. CDR3 residues: CASGGSPGGRVTDTQYF. Here the CDR3 DNA reads TGTGCCAGCGGAGGTAGCCCGGGAGGGAGGGTCACAGATACGCAGTATTTT.

At least ten counts were recorded for this clonotype. V and J are TRBV6-2 or TRBV6-3 and TRBJ2-7; D unclear. Germline CDR1 is MNHEY and CDR2 is SVGEGT. The V end was cut by 5 bases, the J end by 3 bases, with 17 bases between. The CDR3 is 15 amino acids. The CDR3 sequence: CASSEVLGIYYEQYF. The CDR3 DNA follows: TGTGCCAGCAGTGAAGTGTTAGGGATTTACTACGAGCAGTACTTC.

The rearrangement uses TRBV5-1 and TRBJ1-2; a possible D gene is TRBD1 (6 bases). The CDR3 covers 15 residues. Trimming left V 4 bases short and J 3 bases short, with 16 bases between. Germline-derived CDR1 and CDR2 are SGHRS and YFSETQ. The chain's CDR3 is CASSPGRGQDYGYTF. DNA of the CDR3: TGCGCCAGCAGCCCGGGACGGGGGCAGGACTATGGCTACACCTTC.

This sequence joins TRBV2 and TRBJ1-5; maybe TRBD1 (5 bases). The germline CDR1 and CDR2 sequences are SNHLY and FYNNEI. The CDR3 is 18 residues long. V dropped 5 bases and J dropped 1 base, with 21 bases sitting between them. CDR3 residues: CASSQPGGTPGSNQPQHF. The CDR3 region has the DNA TGTGCCAGCAGTCAGCCTGGGGGTACCCCAGGGAGCAATCAGCCCCAGCATTTT.

The chain couples TRBV9 to TRBJ1-1, with a tentative D call TRBD1 (5 bases). V was clipped by 2 bases and J by 6 bases, with 20 bases between them. CDR1 is SGDLS and CDR2 is YYNGEE in the germline V gene. The CDR3 covers 16 residues. The CDR3 protein is CASSVSKWAGRAEAFF. In DNA, the CDR3 is TGTGCCAGCAGCGTTTCTAAATGGGCAGGGAGGGCTGAAGCTTTCTTT.

This clonotype was picked up many times. The chain couples TRBV28 to TRBJ1-4; 7 nucleotides align to TRBD1. This CDR3 is built from 15 residues. V trimming: 3 bases; J trimming: 5 bases; junction bases outside the gene matches: 6. Germline CDR1 reads MDHEN; CDR2 reads SYDVKM. CDR3: CASSLPGTENEKLFF. The CDR3 bases are TGTGCCAGCAGTTTGCCCGGGACAGAGAATGAAAAACTGTTTTTT.

This clonotype turned up a few times. This chain uses TRBV19 with TRBJ1-1; 8 nucleotides agree with TRBD1. The CDR3 is 14 residues long. With 7 bases clipped from V and 1 base from J, the junction kept 5 bases outside the gene matches. Germline V gene data show CDR1 as LNHDA and CDR2 as SQIVND (reference sequence). The CDR3 nucleotides are TGTGCCAGTACCCAGGGACAGGCGAACACTGAAGCTTTCTTT. This sequence encodes CASTQGQANTEAFF.

The table lists this clonotype with many counts. The chain has TRBV28 and TRBJ2-2, with D uncertain. The CDR3 is 14 amino acids. CDR1 MDHEN and CDR2 SYDVKM come from the germline V gene. V shed 7 bases and J shed 0 bases, with 9 bases lying between them. The CDR3 here is CASTVQSNTGELFF. The CDR3 nucleotides are TGTGCCAGCACCGTACAGTCGAACACCGGGGAGCTGTTTTTT.